This TCR beta chain is from a study of blood T cell repertoires in COVID-19. Across the study: The United States, Italy and Spain provided the acute and convalescent COVID-19 samples. The cDNA or gDNA used as material had been derived from T cells, B-cell-depleted T cells, or PBMCs.

Original analysis: From reference gene primer amplification, estimates of nucleated cell counts were derived. The data were produced by immunoSEQ multiplex PCR, yet TCRdb's version contains in-frame clones alone and is incomplete. V, J and clone size are taken as reported in that table, and D and trimming were inferred from the DNA itself. The profile shows some 52,000 clones, approximately 90% of them singletons. There are 12 residues in the CDR3. CDR1 is SNHLY and CDR2 is FYNNEI in the germline V gene. V was clipped by 2 bases and J by 5 bases, with 6 bases between them. V is TRBV2 and J is TRBJ1-1; a weak D match, TRBD1 (5 bases). This TCR came from a man between 65 and 79 years old with acute or convalescent COVID-19. Sequencing was performed on peripheral blood. CDR3 nucleotides: TGTGCCAGCAGTGAACAGGGAACTGAAGCTTTCTTT. This gives the protein CASSEQGTEAFF.